The table lists the clone carrying this TCR beta chain with many counts. What it binds is unknown. This sample was included in a study of regulatory T cells in long-lasting Graves disease. Time point indicated: persistent/refractory GD, antithyroid drugs over 5 years with positive TRAb. Researchers made the TCR library from RNA that was extracted from PBMCs. An endocrinology department in Xi'an, China, supplied the patients. Building the TCR beta libraries relied on iRepertoire HTBI primers, and CDR3 regions underwent Arm-PCR. How the authors handled the data: Spanning all samples, the identified segments comprised around 64 TRBV and approximately 14 TRBJ. TCRdb analysed the multiplex PCR reads with MiXCR anew, one entry per CDR3 protein. The V and J calls follow TCRdb's processing rather than the paper's. The sample shows roughly 300,000 distinct CDR3 sequences, around 23% of them seen only once. Findings of the study overall: Persistent Graves' patients showed less TCR diversity than newly diagnosed patients showed. TRBV28, TRBJ1-2 and TRBJ2-5 were segments that persistent disease favored.

Germline CDR1 is MDHEN and CDR2 is SYDVKM. CDR3 length equals 14 residues. The V gene lost 3 bases and the J gene lost 2 bases, with 10 bases spanning the gap. Sequenced material: peripheral blood mononuclear cells (PBMCs), taken when the disease was refractory, from a patient treated with antithyroid drugs. The chain combines TRBV28 with TRBJ2-5; D is unresolved. The receptor was isolated from a female donor with Graves disease. DNA of the CDR3: TGTGCCAGCAGTTTGGGTGGGAAACAAGAGACCCAGTACTTC. Translated: CASSLGGKQETQYF.